What follows are 22 T cell receptor beta chains derived from one specimen sequenced in a study of control samples from healthy donors and cancer patients. Measured with immunoSEQ multiplex PCR; TCRdb has only the in-frame clones, and not every one. Among some 80,000 clones listed, 85% to 95% were seen once. The sequenced sample was blood. These receptors were obtained from a woman in her sixties in good health.

V and J are TRBV6-1 and TRBJ2-6; TRBD2 aligns across 10 bases. The CDR3 has 18 amino acids. V shed 2 bases, J shed 2 bases, and the junction held 6 bases outside the gene matches. From germline, CDR1 is MNHNS and CDR2 SASEGT. The CDR3 DNA follows: TGTGCCAGCAGTGAACGGGCTAGCGGGAGTGCTGGGGCCAACGTCCTGACTTTC. It specifies CASSERASGSAGANVLTF.

The chain has TRBV6-2 or TRBV6-3 and TRBJ2-7; 8 bases match TRBD2. V trimming: 4 bases; J trimming: 6 bases; junction bases outside the gene matches: 17. CDR1 and CDR2 (germline): MNHEY, SVGEGT. The CDR3 is 17 residues long. In nucleotides, the CDR3 is TGTGCCAGCAGTTCCCGGACTAGCCGTACAGGCCGGCTCGAGCAGTACTTC. This sequence encodes CASSSRTSRTGRLEQYF.

The chain joins TRBV10-2 to TRBJ2-3, with TRBD2 matching over 15 bases. Germline assignment: CDR1 WSHSY and CDR2 SAAADI. The CDR3 covers 15 residues. Unmatched junction bases numbered 2, after V lost 3 bases and J lost 7 bases. CDR3 nucleotides: TGCGCCAGCAGTGACGGGACTAGCGGGAGGCATACGCAGTATTTT. Translation gives CASSDGTSGRHTQYF.

About this clone: The junction and the germline gene differ at one end; a read error may be behind it. The sample carries other DNA sequences with the same CDR3. The gene calls are TRBV4-1 and TRBJ2-7; D not certain. Germline V gives CDR1 MGHRA, CDR2 YSYEKL. The CDR3 extends over 14 amino acids. CDR3 DNA sequence: TGTGCCAGCAGCCAAGAGAACAGTGTCTACGAGCAGTACTTC. This codes for CASSQENSVYEQYF.

The chain recombines TRBV5-1 with TRBJ1-4, with TRBD1 matching over 7 bases. V dropped 5 bases and J dropped 8; count of bases not matched to a gene: 6. CDR3 length: 13 amino acids. Germline-derived CDR1 and CDR2 are SGHRS and YFSETQ. The chain's CDR3 is CASRTGSGEKLFF. The DNA for the CDR3 is TGCGCCAGCAGGACAGGGAGTGGGGAAAAACTGTTTTTT.

The chain combines TRBV2 with TRBJ2-7, with a tentative D call TRBD1 (6 bases). Germline values: CDR1 SNHLY, CDR2 FYNNEI. CDR3 length: 17 amino acids. V was clipped by 7 bases and J by 0 bases, with 22 bases between them. In nucleotides, the CDR3 is TGTGCCAGCATGTTCGGACAGCGGAGAGGAGGCTCCTACGAGCAGTACTTC. Translation: CASMFGQRRGGSYEQYF.

The chain is built from TRBV18 and TRBJ1-4, with D perhaps matching TRBD1 (5 bases). CDR1 and CDR2 from the germline V gene are KGHSH and LQKENI. The CDR3 runs to 13 residues. V was pared by 9 bases and J by 7 bases, with 15 bases between. Written as DNA, the CDR3 is TGTGCCAGTAACCCAGGGAGGGCTGAAAAACTGTTTTTT. It yields the protein CASNPGRAEKLFF.

The V call is TRBV5-6, the J call TRBJ2-7; possibly TRBD2 for D (5 bases). The CDR3 is made up of 12 amino acids. In germline, CDR1 is SGHDT, CDR2 YYEEEE. V lost 5 bases and J 7 bases, leaving 13 bases between the germline ends. The CDR3 region is CASRGKGREQYF. CDR3 coding DNA: TGTGCCAGCAGAGGGAAAGGGAGAGAGCAGTACTTC.

The chain links TRBV5-1 to TRBJ2-1; 14 nucleotides match TRBD2. Germline V gene sequence: CDR1 SGHRS, CDR2 YFSETQ. The CDR3 length is 20 residues. The J segment lost 9 bases and the V segment lost 4 bases, leaving 21 bases of the junction unmatched. In nucleotides, the CDR3 is TGCGCCAGCAGCCCGCGGACAGGGTTGGGACTAGCGGGAGTTTCGGGTGAGCAGTTCTTC. Its translation is CASSPRTGLGLAGVSGEQFF.

J is TRBJ2-7 and V is TRBV5-1; 9 bases align to TRBD2. Germline V gene lookup returns CDR1 SGHRS and CDR2 YFSETQ. The CDR3 loop spans 16 amino acids. V gave up 6 bases and J gave up 6 bases; unmatched junction bases: 16. This CDR3 is CASKAAGTSLYGEQYF. Here the CDR3 DNA reads TGCGCCAGCAAGGCGGCAGGGACTAGCCTTTACGGCGAGCAGTACTTC.

The chain combines TRBV28 with TRBJ2-7, with 7 nucleotides matching TRBD1. J was trimmed by 5 bases and V by 8 bases; bases with no gene match: 12. The CDR3 is 14 amino acids. Looked up from germline, CDR1 is MDHEN and CDR2 is SYDVKM. The CDR3 spells CASRSWSRGNEQYF. The CDR3, as DNA: TGTGCCAGCCGGTCTTGGAGCAGGGGGAACGAGCAGTACTTC.

The chain links TRBV11-3 to TRBJ2-7; D is possibly TRBD2 (5 bases). Germline loops: CDR1 SGHNT, CDR2 YENEEA. With 1 base removed from V and 4 bases from J, the gap between germline ends came to 17 bases. The CDR3 has 16 residues. The CDR3 spells CASSLGPQRWEYEQYF. CDR3 in DNA: TGTGCCAGCAGCTTAGGGCCCCAGCGTTGGGAGTACGAGCAGTACTTC.

This clone was recorded only once. CDR3 coding DNA: TGTGCCAGCAGTTGGGGACAGGGGGTGTACACTGAAGCTTTCTTT. Translation gives CASSWGQGVYTEAFF. The genes are TRBV28 and TRBJ1-1; 11 bases align to TRBD1. Looked up from germline, CDR1 is MDHEN and CDR2 is SYDVKM. This CDR3 is built from 15 residues. V was clipped by 4 bases and J by 3 bases; unmatched bases: 4.

V is TRBV10-2 and J is TRBJ2-1; 11 bases line up with TRBD2. Per germline, CDR1 WSHSY and CDR2 SAAADI. The CDR3 totals 14 residues. With V trimmed by 0 bases and J by 15 bases, 7 bases remained unmatched. CDR3 nucleotides: TGCGCCAGCAGTGAGTCGTCACTAGCGGGAGCCCCGTTCTTC. It translates to CASSESSLAGAPFF.

V usage is TRBV30 and J usage is TRBJ1-2, with a weak D call TRBD1 (5 bases). Germline V gene lookup returns CDR1 GTSNPN and CDR2 SVGIG (reference sequence). There are 13 residues in the CDR3. V lost 5 bases and J 4 bases, leaving 14 bases between the germline ends. This CDR3 is CAWGPKRGYGYTF. As DNA, the CDR3 is TGTGCCTGGGGGCCGAAGAGGGGCTATGGCTACACCTTC.

This clone was counted once. The chain combines TRBV12-3 or TRBV12-4 with TRBJ1-4; 8 bases map to TRBD1. This CDR3 region has 12 residues. Trimming cost V 6 bases and J 10 bases; bases outside gene matches: 4. Written as DNA, the CDR3 is TGTGCCAGCAGCCTAACAGGGGGAAAACTGTTTTTT. The encoded protein is CASSLTGGKLFF.

The chain is built from TRBV27 and TRBJ2-3; 7 bases align to TRBD2. Germline V CDR1 and CDR2: MNHEY, SMNVEV (reference sequence). V lost 4 bases, J lost 1 base, and 8 bases stayed unmatched. This CDR3 spans 16 amino acids. This CDR3 reads CASSYSLAGGTDTQYF. CDR3 nucleotide sequence: TGTGCCAGCAGTTATTCTCTCGCGGGAGGCACAGATACGCAGTATTTT.

The CDR3 sequence is CASSASGTINTGELFF. The DNA of the CDR3 is TGTGCCAGCAGCGCATCCGGGACTATAAACACCGGGGAGCTGTTTTTT. The gene calls are TRBV7-3 and TRBJ2-2, with TRBD2 matching over 7 bases. Germline CDR1 SGHTA, CDR2 FQGTGA. CDR3 length: 16 amino acids. V lost 5 bases, J lost 2 bases, and 8 bases stayed unmatched.

The chain recombines TRBV9 with TRBJ1-5; a possible D gene is TRBD1 (5 bases). Trimming pared 2 bases from V and 0 bases from J, leaving 9 bases between. The CDR3 consists of 15 residues. Germline CDR1 and CDR2: SGDLS and YYNGEE. The CDR3 loop is CASSVQGYSNQPQHF. The CDR3 bases are TGTGCCAGCAGCGTTCAGGGATATAGCAATCAGCCCCAGCATTTT.

The rearrangement links TRBV28 to TRBJ2-1; 7 bases fit TRBD1. The CDR3 contains 14 residues. Germline V gene data show CDR1 as MDHEN and CDR2 as SYDVKM. J was trimmed by 4 bases and V by 5 bases; bases with no gene match: 5. CDR3 region: CASSRRDRYNEQFF. The CDR3 region has the DNA TGTGCCAGCAGTAGAAGGGACAGATACAATGAGCAGTTCTTC.

V usage is TRBV3-1 (or the pseudogene TRBV3-2) and J usage is TRBJ2-3; TRBD2 matches 8 bases. Germline values: CDR1 LGHDT, CDR2 YNNKEL (reference sequence). There are 16 residues in the CDR3. Unmatched junction bases numbered 13, after V lost 0 bases and J lost 11 bases. The CDR3 coding sequence is TGTGCCAGCAGCCAAGATCGGGCGGGAGGACGAAAGGGGCAGTATTTT. Amino acids: CASSQDRAGGRKGQYF.

The chain couples TRBV6-5 to TRBJ2-1, with 7 bases that match TRBD2. CDR3 length: 14 amino acids. V lost 8 bases, J lost 2 bases, and 6 bases stayed unmatched. Germline CDR1 MNHEY, CDR2 SVGAGI. The CDR3 is CASYRGRAYNEQFF. As DNA, the CDR3 is TGTGCCAGCTATAGAGGGAGGGCCTACAATGAGCAGTTCTTC.